Sequencing of this TCR beta chain was carried out in a study of blood T cell repertoires in COVID-19. Study as a whole: Material from acute and convalescent COVID-19 was sourced from the United States, Italy and Spain. T cells, B-cell-depleted T cells, or PBMCs supplied cDNA or gDNA.

Seattle-derived patients entered the study during active infection and were followed longitudinally. V gave up 1 base and J gave up 8 bases; unmatched junction bases: 6. The CDR3 runs to 16 residues. Germline lookup yields CDR1 LNHDA and CDR2 SQIVND (reference sequence). Source study methods: For nucleated cells, counts were estimated from reference gene primer amplification. The assay was immunoSEQ multiplex PCR, and TCRdb's table has in-frame clones only and misses some. The D gene and trimming were derived from the DNA, and the V and J assignments and clone size from that table. This sample has nearly 250,000 clones; more than 70% occur once, and the top ten carry 5.5% to 6.5%.

The material sequenced was peripheral blood. The receptor was derived from a woman of 80 years or more with COVID-19, enrolled during active disease. The chain carries TRBV19 and TRBJ1-4, with 11 bases that match TRBD1. The DNA for the CDR3 is TGTGCCAGTAGTATAGGTGGACAGGGGGCGACGGAAAAACTGTTTTTT. It encodes CASSIGGQGATEKLFF.